This TCR beta chain was recovered during a study of cytomegalovirus exposure and HLA in healthy donors. Vbeta (60) and Jbeta (13) primers were used in the PCR. Here immunoSEQ multiplex PCR was the method, and the copy in TCRdb shows in-frame clones only, minus some. The sample yields about 120,000 clones, 81% seen once. Germline V gene data show CDR1 as MDHEN and CDR2 as SYDVKM. The CDR3 contains 15 residues. Deletions cut 6 bases from V and 6 bases from J, with 17 bases between. Findings and caveats of the study: Later genetic work tied a missense DCLRE1C variant to beta-chain V and J trimming. Overall, approximately 180 TCR beta chains were annotated as cytomegalovirus-associated.

Points on this clone: Its target is unknown.

Unrecorded immune exposures were likely, despite nominal health at sampling. Sequenced sample: PBMCs. The rearrangement links TRBV28 to TRBJ1-4; tentatively, D is TRBD1 (6 bases). This TCR was recovered from a woman aged 25 to 39 in good health and CMV-seronegative. The CDR3 region has the DNA TGTGCCAGCAGCCGTGGGGGGGGCTTATATGAAAAACTGTTTTTT. Protein sequence: CASSRGGGLYEKLFF.